These 4 T cell receptor beta chains share one sample of origin, sequenced in a study of Ad26.COV2.S vaccination and SARS-CoV-2 variants. Here immunoSEQ multiplex PCR was the method, and the copy in TCRdb shows in-frame clones only, minus some. The sample records under 250,000 clones, roughly 87% being singletons. The treatment was: 15 to 20 received Ad26.COV2.S at low or high dose, single or two shots; roughly five received placebo; per-sample allocation not given. The investigators took samples on day 63 after the first vaccine or placebo injection. This specimen consisted of peripheral blood, obtained in a trial of Ad26.COV2.S vaccine versus placebo. The receptors here all came from a person between 18 and 65 years old who received the Ad26.COV2.S COVID-19 vaccine or a placebo.

The CDR3 reads CASRRGRNYGYTF. CDR3 DNA sequence: TGTGCCAGCAGAAGGGGGCGGAATTATGGCTACACCTTC. The chain couples TRBV5-6 to TRBJ1-2, with TRBD1 matching 7 bases. CDR1 and CDR2 (germline): SGHDT, YYEEEE. The CDR3 is 13 amino acids. Trimming cost V 5 bases and J 5 bases; bases outside gene matches: 6.

This clone was detected a few times. This chain connects TRBV30 to TRBJ1-1; tentatively, D is TRBD1 (6 bases). This CDR3 contains 12 residues. Germline CDR1 and CDR2: GTSNPN and SVGIG (reference sequence). Between the trimmed V and J ends, which lost 5 bases and 0 bases, there was a span of 7 bases. CDR3 sequence reads: CAWGQMNTEAFF. CDR3 nucleotides: TGTGCCTGGGGACAGATGAACACTGAAGCTTTCTTT.

The gene calls are TRBV6-5 and TRBJ2-2; TRBD2 agrees at 7 bases. V shed 8 bases, J shed 3 bases, and the junction held 3 bases outside the gene matches. CDR3 length: 13 residues. Germline CDR1 reads MNHEY; CDR2 reads SVGAGI. CDR3 region: CASGRDHTGELFF. The CDR3, as DNA: TGTGCCAGCGGGAGGGACCACACCGGGGAGCTGTTTTTT.

The rearrangement links TRBV5-4 to TRBJ2-3; 9 nucleotides agree with TRBD2. The CDR3 is 16 residues long. V was clipped by 4 bases and J by 4 bases; unmatched bases: 10. Germline V gene data show CDR1 as SGHNT and CDR2 as YYREEE (reference sequence). CDR3 amino acids: CASSARGGRAADTQYF. The DNA of the CDR3 is TGTGCCAGCAGCGCCAGGGGCGGGAGGGCGGCAGATACGCAGTATTTT.